Following are 24 T cell receptor beta chains from one sample sequenced in a study of beta chain features in type 1 diabetes (dated by TCRdb to 2016 to 2018). General conclusions and limits of the study: In all four CD4+ subsets, TCRB CDR3 length was moderately but significantly shorter in type 1 diabetes patients.

The library was produced with the immunoSEQ multiplex PCR assay. The entire amount of isolated RNA was reverse transcribed using the High Capacity cDNA Reverse Transcription Kit, so the sequenced TCRB transcripts were expressed ones. This immuneACCESS table, as held by TCRdb, lists in-frame sequences with V and J called but not all clones. Of the missing ones, under half trace to an unresolved V gene in checked studies; the others have no known cause. For this sample there are 600,000 or so clones; roughly an eighth appear just once. 0.09% to 0.15% of the sample belongs to the ten largest clones. The antigens these receptors bind are not known. What was sequenced was naive CD4+ T cells from blood. The intended sense of this specimen's cell subset or site label: true naive CD4+ T cells. These receptors originate from a man younger than 40 with type 1 diabetes.

The V and J genes are TRBV6-5 and TRBJ1-1, with D unclear. The ends were cut back, 2 bases at V and 6 bases at J, with 10 bases in the middle. Germline CDR1 reads MNHEY; CDR2 reads SVGAGI. CDR3 length: 13 residues. CDR3: CASSYKTGAEAFF. For the CDR3, the DNA is TGTGCCAGCAGTTACAAGACTGGCGCTGAAGCTTTCTTT.

This chain links TRBV2 with TRBJ1-6; TRBD1 is a possible D gene (6 bases). The germline gives CDR1 SNHLY, CDR2 FYNNEI. This CDR3 comprises 14 residues. Trimming shortened V by 5 bases and J by 9 bases, and 14 bases separated the two germline ends. This CDR3 reads CASSIQGSSSPLHF. DNA for the CDR3: TGTGCCAGCAGTATACAGGGCTCCAGTTCACCCCTCCACTTT. The full variable domain, rest sourced from reference TRBV2 and TRBJ1-6, is EPEVTQTPSHQVTQMGQEVILRCVPISNHLYFYWYRQILGQKVEFLVSFYNNEISEKSEIFDDQFSVERPDGSNFTLKIRSTKLEDSAMYFCASSIQGSSSPLHFGNGTRLTVT.

J is TRBJ2-1 and V is TRBV9; 8 bases map to TRBD1. Losses at the gene ends were 3 bases for V and 7 bases for J; bases not matched to a gene: 9. Germline values: CDR1 SGDLS, CDR2 YYNGEE. The CDR3 is 15 residues long. CDR3 in amino acids: CASSANQGARNEQFF. The CDR3 DNA follows: TGTGCCAGCAGCGCTAACCAGGGGGCGAGGAATGAGCAGTTCTTC.

The chain has TRBV5-4 and TRBJ1-1, with TRBD1 matching over 8 bases. The CDR3 length is 14 residues. Germline V gene data show CDR1 as SGHNT and CDR2 as YYREEE (reference sequence). Germline trimming cut 2 bases from V and 5 bases from J; bases unmatched to any gene: 5. The CDR3 DNA follows: TGTGCCAGCAGCTTTCTACAGGGGGGTACTGAAGCTTTCTTT. Translation gives CASSFLQGGTEAFF.

This clone came up a few times. V gene TRBV5-1 combines with J gene TRBJ2-3, with D perhaps being TRBD1 or TRBD2 (5 bases each). Germline V CDR1 and CDR2: SGHRS, YFSETQ. The V and J ends lost 4 bases and 6 bases respectively, with 12 bases between them. There are 13 residues in the CDR3. The CDR3 spells CASSTEGEDTQYF. DNA for the CDR3: TGCGCCAGCAGCACCGAAGGGGAGGATACGCAGTATTTT.

This clone was observed a few times. The V gene is TRBV9, the J gene TRBJ2-3, with 9 bases fitting TRBD1. The CDR3 loop spans 19 amino acids. In germline, CDR1 is SGDLS, CDR2 YYNGEE. Germline trimming cut 0 bases from V and 2 bases from J; bases unmatched to any gene: 13. This CDR3 is CASSVGNPSGTGITDTQYF. In DNA, the CDR3 is TGTGCCAGCAGCGTAGGAAATCCCAGCGGGACAGGGATCACAGATACGCAGTATTTT.

The chain recombines TRBV6-5 with TRBJ1-2; TRBD1 matches at 7 bases. The germline CDR1 and CDR2 sequences are MNHEY and SVGAGI. The CDR3 has 16 amino acids. Unmatched junction bases numbered 7, after V lost 0 bases and J lost 3 bases. This CDR3 is CASSYSSAGGHYGYTF. The CDR3 nucleotides are TGTGCCAGCAGTTACTCGAGTGCAGGGGGACACTATGGCTACACCTTC.

As DNA, the CDR3 is TGTGCCAGCAGTGACGGGCAGGGGTATGGCTACACCTTC. Translated: CASSDGQGYGYTF. This chain links TRBV2 with TRBJ1-2; possibly TRBD1 for D (6 bases). Germline V CDR1 and CDR2: SNHLY, FYNNEI. V was pared by 3 bases and J by 5 bases, with 10 bases between. This CDR3 spans 13 amino acids.

J is TRBJ2-3 and V is TRBV6-6; TRBD1 matches at 8 bases. Germline CDR1 is MNHNY and CDR2 is SVGAGI (reference sequence). V lost 2 bases to trimming and J lost 3 bases; unmatched junction nucleotides: 7. CDR3 size: 16 residues. CDR3 bases: TGTGCCAGCAGTTACCCCAAGGACAGGGAGACAGATACGCAGTATTTT. Protein product: CASSYPKDRETDTQYF.

The genes are TRBV7-9 and TRBJ1-1; D ambiguous. The germline V and J ends were trimmed by 2 bases and 9 bases, with 10 bases remaining between them. Per the germline V gene, CDR1 is SEHNR and CDR2 is FQNEAQ (reference sequence). This CDR3 contains 12 residues. The CDR3 sequence is CASSLTDTQAFF. CDR3 nucleotides: TGTGCCAGCAGCTTAACCGACACCCAAGCTTTCTTT.

This clone showed up just a few times. Within the sample, other DNA sequences also encode this same CDR3. The chain uses TRBV4-2 and TRBJ2-5; D gene ambiguous. CDR3 length: 13 amino acids. Germline CDR1 reads LGHNA; CDR2 reads YNFKEQ. V shed 1 base and J shed 1 base, with 4 bases lying between them. This chain's CDR3 is CASSQGVQETQYF. In DNA form, the CDR3 reads TGTGCCAGCAGCCAAGGGGTCCAAGAGACCCAGTACTTC.

This clone was picked up a small number of times. The chain joins TRBV10-3 to TRBJ1-4; 7 bases line up with TRBD1. V lost 11 bases to trimming and J lost 7 bases; unmatched junction nucleotides: 10. The germline CDR1 and CDR2 sequences are ENHRY and SYGVKD. The CDR3 sequence is 13 residues long. The chain's CDR3 is CAVRQGGGEKLFF. DNA of the CDR3: TGTGCCGTCCGACAGGGAGGAGGTGAAAAACTGTTTTTT.

This clone was detected only a few times. V and J are TRBV11-1 and TRBJ2-5; D remains unclear. The V end lost 0 bases, the J end lost 2 bases, and 7 bases lay between the germline ends. Looked up from germline, CDR1 is SGHAT and CDR2 is FQDESV (reference sequence). This CDR3 spans 14 amino acids. This CDR3 is CASSLAETQETQYF. The CDR3 bases are TGTGCCAGCAGCTTAGCGGAAACACAAGAGACCCAGTACTTC.

This clone was observed a handful of times. This chain uses TRBV4-2 with TRBJ2-1; D is possibly TRBD2 (5 bases). This CDR3 is built from 16 residues. CDR1 and CDR2 from the germline V gene are LGHNA and YNFKEQ. V was trimmed by 0 bases and J by 4 bases, leaving 13 bases between them. The CDR3 sequence: CASSQDLTSRYNEQFF. The CDR3 DNA is TGTGCCAGCAGCCAAGATCTAACTAGTAGGTACAATGAGCAGTTCTTC.

V usage is TRBV6-4 and J usage is TRBJ1-1; D not resolved. The CDR3 totals 13 residues. Trimming cost V 4 bases and J 8 bases, with 14 bases left between them. Germline CDR1 and CDR2: MRHNA and SNTAGT. The CDR3 DNA follows: TGTGCCAGCAGTGTTAGCGGTTCGTCGGAAGCTTTCTTT. Residues: CASSVSGSSEAFF.

This clone has only a few counts. The chain is built from TRBV28 and TRBJ2-1; 11 bases are shared with TRBD2. In germline, CDR1 is MDHEN, CDR2 SYDVKM. CDR3 length equals 16 residues. V dropped 6 bases and J dropped 8; count of bases not matched to a gene: 12. For the CDR3, the DNA is TGTGCCAGCAGGGCTCATAGCGGGGGGGCCGAAGATGAGCAGTTCTTC. It encodes CASRAHSGGAEDEQFF.

Only a few counts were recorded for this clone. The chain links TRBV4-3 to TRBJ2-3; D possibly corresponds to TRBD2 (6 bases). This CDR3 is 17 amino acids long. V lost 3 bases and J lost 0, with 16 bases in between. Looked up from germline, CDR1 is LGHNA and CDR2 is YSLEER. CDR3: CASSQTPDYLSTDTQYF. The CDR3 DNA reads as TGCGCCAGCAGCCAGACCCCGGACTACCTTAGCACAGATACGCAGTATTTT.

The chain uses TRBV6-5 and TRBJ2-3; D not resolved. The length of the CDR3 is 14 residues. The V end was cut by 6 bases, the J end by 4 bases, with 14 bases between. Germline values: CDR1 MNHEY, CDR2 SVGAGI. In DNA, the CDR3 is TGTGCCAGCAGGCGGACCCCCTCTGCAGATACGCAGTATTTT. This encodes CASRRTPSADTQYF.

This clone was counted between two and nine times. V is TRBV7-2 and J is TRBJ2-7; TRBD2 agrees at 14 bases. With 3 bases clipped from V and 3 bases from J, the junction kept 1 base outside the gene matches. Germline CDR1 and CDR2: SGHTA and FQGNSA. The CDR3 is 15 amino acids. CDR3 in amino acids: CASSLGTSGGYEQYF. The DNA of the CDR3 is TGTGCCAGCAGCTTGGGGACTAGCGGGGGCTACGAGCAGTACTTC.

This clone occurred a few times. The rearrangement joins TRBV11-2 to TRBJ1-2, with D uncertain. Trimming left V 2 bases short and J 4 bases short, with 11 bases between. In germline, CDR1 is SGHAT, CDR2 FQNNGV. CDR3 size: 14 residues. Here the CDR3 DNA reads TGTGCCAGCAGCTTACAATCCAACATCTATGGCTACACCTTC. Translating gives CASSLQSNIYGYTF.

The chain joins TRBV6-6 to TRBJ2-7; a weak D match, TRBD2 (6 bases). Trimming pared 0 bases from V and 7 bases from J, leaving 7 bases between. The CDR3 loop spans 12 amino acids. Germline V gives CDR1 MNHNY, CDR2 SVGAGI (reference sequence). The CDR3 protein is CASSYSGGEQYF. DNA of the CDR3: TGTGCCAGCAGTTACTCCGGGGGAGAGCAGTACTTC.

This clone has a handful of counts. The V gene is TRBV9, the J gene TRBJ2-1; D unclear. Germline values: CDR1 SGDLS, CDR2 YYNGEE. This CDR3 is 12 amino acids long. Trimming removed 2 bases from V and 8 bases from J, with 8 bases in between. CDR3 nucleotides: TGTGCCAGCAGCGTGGGTGTCTATGAGCAGTTCTTC. Its translation: CASSVGVYEQFF.

This clone was detected only a few times. The rearrangement uses TRBV6-5 and TRBJ2-7, with 7 positions matching TRBD1. CDR1 is MNHEY, CDR2 SVGAGI, per germline. The CDR3 length is 15 residues. J was trimmed by 1 base and V by 2 bases; bases with no gene match: 5. Here the CDR3 reads CASSYDRVRSYEQYF. Here the CDR3 DNA reads TGTGCCAGCAGTTACGACAGGGTTCGGTCCTACGAGCAGTACTTC.

J is TRBJ1-6 and V is TRBV27; 8 bases line up with TRBD1. CDR3 size: 14 residues. Germline V lookup: CDR1 MNHEY, CDR2 SMNVEV (reference sequence). V shed 5 bases, J shed 10 bases, and the junction held 7 bases outside the gene matches. The CDR3 sequence: CASSRQGQDSPLHF. The CDR3 coding sequence is TGTGCCAGCAGTCGACAGGGGCAGGACTCACCCCTCCACTTT.